The T cell receptor (beta chain) described here comes from a study of T cells after yellow fever vaccination. Study observations and caveats: Subsequent booster samples again held most clones from primary vaccination (under 98% CD4, 85% to 90% CD8).

Germline V gene data show CDR1 as SGDLS and CDR2 as YYNGEE. This CDR3 has 15 residues. Deletions cut 2 bases from V and 3 bases from J, with 13 bases between. One entry per CDR3 protein, called by TCRdb with MiXCR from the 5' RACE reads. The repertoire has about 340,000 distinct CDR3 sequences, under 15% of them found once; the top ten carry roughly 3.1%. Points on this clonotype: Its antigen is unknown.

The chain is built from TRBV9 and TRBJ2-3, with D unresolved. The clonotype was recovered from a man younger than 30 who received the YFV17D yellow fever vaccine. Here the sequenced sample was CD4+ T cells sorted from PBMCs, taken 15 days after the yellow fever booster vaccination. This CDR3 reads CASSVRDLGTDTQYF. The CDR3 DNA is TGTGCCAGCAGCGTTCGCGACTTAGGTACAGATACGCAGTATTTT.